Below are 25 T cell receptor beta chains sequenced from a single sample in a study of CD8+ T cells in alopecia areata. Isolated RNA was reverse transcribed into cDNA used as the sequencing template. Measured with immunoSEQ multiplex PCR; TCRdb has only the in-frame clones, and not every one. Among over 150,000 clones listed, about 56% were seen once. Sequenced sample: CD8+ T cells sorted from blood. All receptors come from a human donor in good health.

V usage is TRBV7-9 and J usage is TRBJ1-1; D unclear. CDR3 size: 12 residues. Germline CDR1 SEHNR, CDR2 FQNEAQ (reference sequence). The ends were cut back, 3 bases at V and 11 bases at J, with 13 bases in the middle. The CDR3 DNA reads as TGTGCCAGCAGCTTCGCCTTACCGTGGGCTTTCTTT. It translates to CASSFALPWAFF.

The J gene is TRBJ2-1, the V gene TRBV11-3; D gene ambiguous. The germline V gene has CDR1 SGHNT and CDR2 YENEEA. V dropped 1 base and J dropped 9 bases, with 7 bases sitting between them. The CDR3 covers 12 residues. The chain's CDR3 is CASSLGLGEQFF. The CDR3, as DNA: TGTGCCAGCAGCTTAGGACTTGGTGAGCAGTTCTTC. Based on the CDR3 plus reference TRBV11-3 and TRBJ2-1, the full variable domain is EAGVVQSPRYKIIEKKQPVAFWCNPISGHNTLYWYLQNLGQGPELLIRYENEEAVDDSQLPKDRFSAERLKGVDSTLKIQPAELGDSAVYLCASSLGLGEQFFGPGTRLTVL.

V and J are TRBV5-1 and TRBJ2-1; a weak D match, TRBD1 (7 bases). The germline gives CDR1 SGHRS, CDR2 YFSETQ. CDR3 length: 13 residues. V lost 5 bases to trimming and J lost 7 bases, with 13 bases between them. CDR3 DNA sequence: TGCGCCAGCAGGGAGGGGACAGATAATGAGCAGTTCTTC. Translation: CASREGTDNEQFF.

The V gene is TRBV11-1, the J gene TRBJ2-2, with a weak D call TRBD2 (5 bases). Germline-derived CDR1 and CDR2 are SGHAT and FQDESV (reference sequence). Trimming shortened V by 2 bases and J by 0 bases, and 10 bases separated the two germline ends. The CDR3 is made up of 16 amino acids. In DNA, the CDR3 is TGTGCCAGCAGCTTAACGCGGGCCCCGAACACCGGGGAGCTGTTTTTT. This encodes CASSLTRAPNTGELFF.

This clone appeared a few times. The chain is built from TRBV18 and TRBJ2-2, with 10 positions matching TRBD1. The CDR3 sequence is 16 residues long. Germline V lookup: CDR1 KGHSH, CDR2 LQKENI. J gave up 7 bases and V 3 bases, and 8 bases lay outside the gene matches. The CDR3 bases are TGTGCCAGCTCACCCTCCGGGACAGGGGACTTCGGGGAGCTGTTTTTT. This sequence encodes CASSPSGTGDFGELFF.

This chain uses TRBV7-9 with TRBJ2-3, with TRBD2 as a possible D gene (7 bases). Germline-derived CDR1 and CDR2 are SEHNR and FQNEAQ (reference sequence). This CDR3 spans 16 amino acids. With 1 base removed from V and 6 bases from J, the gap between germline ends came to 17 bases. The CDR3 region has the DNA TGTGCCAGCAGCTTAGAGGGGGGGATCCTCGACGATACGCAGTATTTT. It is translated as CASSLEGGILDDTQYF.

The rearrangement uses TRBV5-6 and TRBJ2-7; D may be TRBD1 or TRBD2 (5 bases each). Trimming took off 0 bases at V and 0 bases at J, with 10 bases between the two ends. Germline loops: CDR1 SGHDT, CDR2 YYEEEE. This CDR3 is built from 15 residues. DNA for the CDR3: TGTGCCAGCAGCTTGGGGCCAGGGACCTCCTACGAGCAGTACTTC. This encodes CASSLGPGTSYEQYF. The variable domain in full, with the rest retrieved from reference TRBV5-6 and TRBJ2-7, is DAGVTQSPTHLIKTRGQQVTLRCSPKSGHDTVSWYQQALGQGPQFIFQYYEEEERQRGNFPDRFSGHQFPNYSSELNVNALLLGDSALYLCASSLGPGTSYEQYFGPGTRLTVT.

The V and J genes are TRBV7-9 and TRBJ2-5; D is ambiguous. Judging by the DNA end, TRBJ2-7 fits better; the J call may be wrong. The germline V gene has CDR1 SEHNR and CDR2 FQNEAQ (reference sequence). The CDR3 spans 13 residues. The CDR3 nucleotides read TGTGCCAGCAGTAACTTGATCTCCTACGAGCAGTACTTC. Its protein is CASSNLISYEQYF.

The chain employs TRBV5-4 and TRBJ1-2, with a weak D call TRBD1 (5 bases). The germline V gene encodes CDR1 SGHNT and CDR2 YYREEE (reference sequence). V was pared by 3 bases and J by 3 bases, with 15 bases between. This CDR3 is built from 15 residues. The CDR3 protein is CASSWDPSEDYGYTF. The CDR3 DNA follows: TGTGCCAGCAGCTGGGACCCTTCGGAGGACTATGGCTACACCTTC.

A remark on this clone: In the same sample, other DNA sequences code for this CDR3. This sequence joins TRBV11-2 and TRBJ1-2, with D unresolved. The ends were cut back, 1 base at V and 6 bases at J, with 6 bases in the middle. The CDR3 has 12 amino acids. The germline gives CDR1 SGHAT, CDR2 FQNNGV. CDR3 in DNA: TGTGCCAGCAGCTTAGGAGGCAATGGCTACACCTTC. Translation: CASSLGGNGYTF.

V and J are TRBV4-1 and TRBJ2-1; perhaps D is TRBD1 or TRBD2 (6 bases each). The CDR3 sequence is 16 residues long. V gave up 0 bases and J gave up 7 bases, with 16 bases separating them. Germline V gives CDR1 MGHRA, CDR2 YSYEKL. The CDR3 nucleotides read TGCGCCAGCAGCCAAGATCGGGCAGGGGAGGTGAATGAGCAGTTCTTC. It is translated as CASSQDRAGEVNEQFF.

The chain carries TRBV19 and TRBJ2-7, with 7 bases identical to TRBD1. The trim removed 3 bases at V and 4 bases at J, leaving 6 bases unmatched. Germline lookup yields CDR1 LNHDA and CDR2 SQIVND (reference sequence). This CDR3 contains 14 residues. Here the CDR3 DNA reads TGTGCCAGTAGTATGGCCACGACAGGGTACGAGCAGTACTTC. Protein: CASSMATTGYEQYF.

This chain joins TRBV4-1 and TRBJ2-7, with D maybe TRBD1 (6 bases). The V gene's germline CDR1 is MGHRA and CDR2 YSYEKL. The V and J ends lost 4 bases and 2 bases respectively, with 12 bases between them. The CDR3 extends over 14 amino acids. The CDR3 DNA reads TGCGCCAGCAGCCCTGGCGAGGGGGCCTACGAGCAGTACTTC. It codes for CASSPGEGAYEQYF.

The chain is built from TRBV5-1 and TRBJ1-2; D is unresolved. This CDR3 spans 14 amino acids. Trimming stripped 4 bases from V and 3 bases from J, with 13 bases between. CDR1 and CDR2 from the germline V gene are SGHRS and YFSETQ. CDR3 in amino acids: CASSHNPRYYGYTF. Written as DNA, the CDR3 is TGCGCCAGCAGCCACAACCCCAGGTACTATGGCTACACCTTC.

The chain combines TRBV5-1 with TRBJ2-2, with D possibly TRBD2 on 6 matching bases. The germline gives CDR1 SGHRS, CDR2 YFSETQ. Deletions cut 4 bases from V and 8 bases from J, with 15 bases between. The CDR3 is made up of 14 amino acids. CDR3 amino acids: CASSPGTSTGELFF. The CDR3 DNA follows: TGCGCCAGCAGCCCAGGGACTTCGACGGGGGAGCTGTTTTTT. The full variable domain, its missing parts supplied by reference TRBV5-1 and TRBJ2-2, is KAGVTQTPRYLIKTRGQQVTLSCSPISGHRSVSWYQQTPGQGLQFLFEYFSETQRNKGNFPGRFSGRQFSNSRSEMNVSTLELGDSALYLCASSPGTSTGELFFGEGSRLTVL.

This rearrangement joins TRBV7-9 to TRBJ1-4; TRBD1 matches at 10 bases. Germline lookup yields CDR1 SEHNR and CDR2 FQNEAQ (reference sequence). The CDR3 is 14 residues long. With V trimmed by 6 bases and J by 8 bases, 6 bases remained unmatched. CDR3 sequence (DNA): TGTGCCAGCAGAAAGACAGGGGGCGAAGAAAAACTGTTTTTT. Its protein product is CASRKTGGEEKLFF.

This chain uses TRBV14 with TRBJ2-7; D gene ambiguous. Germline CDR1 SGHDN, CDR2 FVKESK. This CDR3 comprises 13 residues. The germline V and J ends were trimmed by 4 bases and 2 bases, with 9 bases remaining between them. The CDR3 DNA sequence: TGTGCCAGCAGCCGCAGTCTTACCTACGAGCAGTACTTC. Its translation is CASSRSLTYEQYF.

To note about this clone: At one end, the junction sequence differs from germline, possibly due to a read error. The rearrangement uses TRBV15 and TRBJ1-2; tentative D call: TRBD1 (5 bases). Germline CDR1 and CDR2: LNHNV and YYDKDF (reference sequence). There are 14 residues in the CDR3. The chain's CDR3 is CATSREGRGYGYTF. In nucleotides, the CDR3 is TGTGCCACCAGCCGAGAGGGACGGGGGTATGGCTACACCTTC.

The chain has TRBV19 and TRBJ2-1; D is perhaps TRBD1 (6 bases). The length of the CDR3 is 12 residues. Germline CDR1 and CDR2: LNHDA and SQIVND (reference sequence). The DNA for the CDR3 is TGTGCATCACGGACAGCATACAATGAGCAGTTCTTC. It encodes CASRTAYNEQFF.

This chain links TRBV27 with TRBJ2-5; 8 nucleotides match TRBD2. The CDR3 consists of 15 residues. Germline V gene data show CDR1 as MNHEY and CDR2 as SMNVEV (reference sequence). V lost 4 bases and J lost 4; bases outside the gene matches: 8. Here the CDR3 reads CASSWAGGTGETQYF. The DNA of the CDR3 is TGTGCCAGCAGTTGGGCGGGGGGCACCGGAGAGACCCAGTACTTC.

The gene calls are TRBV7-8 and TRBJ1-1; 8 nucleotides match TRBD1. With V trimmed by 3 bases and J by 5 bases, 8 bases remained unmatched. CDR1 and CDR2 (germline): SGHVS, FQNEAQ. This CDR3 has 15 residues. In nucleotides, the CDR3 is TGTGCCAGCAGCTTCACAGGGGGTGAAAGGACTGAAGCTTTCTTT. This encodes CASSFTGGERTEAFF.

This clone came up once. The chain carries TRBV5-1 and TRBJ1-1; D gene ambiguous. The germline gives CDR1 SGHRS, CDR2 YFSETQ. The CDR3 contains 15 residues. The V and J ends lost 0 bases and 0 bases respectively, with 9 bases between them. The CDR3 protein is CASSLVDYMNTEAFF. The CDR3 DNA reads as TGCGCCAGCAGCTTGGTAGACTACATGAACACTGAAGCTTTCTTT.

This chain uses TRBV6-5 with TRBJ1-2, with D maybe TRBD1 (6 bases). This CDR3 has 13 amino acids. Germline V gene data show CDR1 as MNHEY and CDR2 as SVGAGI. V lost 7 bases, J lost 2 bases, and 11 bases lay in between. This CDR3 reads CASTPGQNYGYTF. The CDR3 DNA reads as TGTGCCAGCACCCCAGGACAGAACTATGGCTACACCTTC.

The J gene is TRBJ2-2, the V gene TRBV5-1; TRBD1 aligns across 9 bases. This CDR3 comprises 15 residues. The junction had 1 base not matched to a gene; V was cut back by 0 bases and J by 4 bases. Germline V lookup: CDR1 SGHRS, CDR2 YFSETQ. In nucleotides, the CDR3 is TGCGCCAGCAGCTTGGAACAGGGGGCCACCGGGGAGCTGTTTTTT. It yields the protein CASSLEQGATGELFF.

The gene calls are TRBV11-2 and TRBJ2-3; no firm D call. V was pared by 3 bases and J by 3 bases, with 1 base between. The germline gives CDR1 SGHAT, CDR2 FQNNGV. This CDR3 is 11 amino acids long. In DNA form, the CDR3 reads TGTGCCAGCAGCTTTACAGATACGCAGTATTTT. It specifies CASSFTDTQYF.